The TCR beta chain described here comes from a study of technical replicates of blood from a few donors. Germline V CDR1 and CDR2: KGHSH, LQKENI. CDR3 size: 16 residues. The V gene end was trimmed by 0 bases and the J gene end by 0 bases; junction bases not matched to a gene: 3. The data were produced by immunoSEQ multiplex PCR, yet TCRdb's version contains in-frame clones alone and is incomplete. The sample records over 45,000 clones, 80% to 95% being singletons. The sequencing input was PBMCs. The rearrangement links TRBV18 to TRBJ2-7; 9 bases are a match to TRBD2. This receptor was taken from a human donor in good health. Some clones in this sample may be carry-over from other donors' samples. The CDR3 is CASSPPSGGASYEQYF. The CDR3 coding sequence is TGTGCCAGCTCACCACCTAGCGGGGGCGCCTCCTACGAGCAGTACTTC.